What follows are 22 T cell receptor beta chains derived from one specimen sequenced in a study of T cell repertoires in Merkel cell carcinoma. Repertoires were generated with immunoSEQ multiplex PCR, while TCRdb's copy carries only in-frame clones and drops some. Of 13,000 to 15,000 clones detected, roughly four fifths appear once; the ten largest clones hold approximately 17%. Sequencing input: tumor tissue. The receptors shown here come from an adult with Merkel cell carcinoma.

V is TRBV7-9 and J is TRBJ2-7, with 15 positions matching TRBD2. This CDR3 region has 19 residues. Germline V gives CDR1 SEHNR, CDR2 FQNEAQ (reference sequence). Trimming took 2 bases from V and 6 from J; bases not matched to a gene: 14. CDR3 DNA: TGTGCCAGCAGCTTAAACCCGGGACTAGCGGGAGGCCCGGCCCCCGAGCAGTACTTC. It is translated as CASSLNPGLAGGPAPEQYF.

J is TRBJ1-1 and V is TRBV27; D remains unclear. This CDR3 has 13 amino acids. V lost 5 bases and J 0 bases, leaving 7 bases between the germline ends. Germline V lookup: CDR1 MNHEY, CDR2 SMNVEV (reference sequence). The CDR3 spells CASSPYMNTEAFF. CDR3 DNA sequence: TGTGCCAGCAGTCCATACATGAACACTGAAGCTTTCTTT.

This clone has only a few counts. The CDR3 loop reads CASSPSAGGNEQYF. DNA of the CDR3: TGTGCCAGCAGCCCCTCCGCAGGGGGTAACGAGCAGTACTTC. The chain joins TRBV5-4 to TRBJ2-7; TRBD1 aligns across 7 bases. The CDR3 sequence is 14 residues long. The trim removed 4 bases at V and 5 bases at J, leaving 9 bases unmatched. Per germline, CDR1 SGHNT and CDR2 YYREEE (reference sequence).

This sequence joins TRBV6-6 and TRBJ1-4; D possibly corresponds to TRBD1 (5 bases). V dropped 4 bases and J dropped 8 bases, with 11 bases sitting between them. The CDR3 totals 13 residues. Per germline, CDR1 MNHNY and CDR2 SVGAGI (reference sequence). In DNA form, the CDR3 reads TGTGCCAGCAGTTCAGGGAACCGGGAAAAACTGTTTTTT. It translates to CASSSGNREKLFF.

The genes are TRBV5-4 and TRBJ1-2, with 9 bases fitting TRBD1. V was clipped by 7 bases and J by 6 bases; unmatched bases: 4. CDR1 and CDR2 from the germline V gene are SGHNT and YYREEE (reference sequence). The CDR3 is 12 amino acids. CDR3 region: CASGDRVDGYTF. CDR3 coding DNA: TGTGCCAGCGGGGACAGGGTGGATGGCTACACCTTC.

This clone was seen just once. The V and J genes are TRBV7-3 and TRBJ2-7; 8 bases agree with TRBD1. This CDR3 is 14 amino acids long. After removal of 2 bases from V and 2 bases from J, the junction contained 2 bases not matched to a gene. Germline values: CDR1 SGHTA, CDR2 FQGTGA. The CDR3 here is CASSLSGGPYEQYF. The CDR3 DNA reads TGTGCCAGCAGCTTATCAGGGGGCCCCTACGAGCAGTACTTC.

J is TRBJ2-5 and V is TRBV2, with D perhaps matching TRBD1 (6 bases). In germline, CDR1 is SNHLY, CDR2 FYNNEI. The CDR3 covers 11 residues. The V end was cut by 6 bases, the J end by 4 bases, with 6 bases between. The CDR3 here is CASRQGETQYF. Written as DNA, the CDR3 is TGTGCCAGCAGACAGGGAGAGACCCAGTACTTC. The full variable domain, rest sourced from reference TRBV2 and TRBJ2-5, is EPEVTQTPSHQVTQMGQEVILRCVPISNHLYFYWYRQILGQKVEFLVSFYNNEISEKSEIFDDQFSVERPDGSNFTLKIRSTKLEDSAMYFCASRQGETQYFGPGTRLLVL.

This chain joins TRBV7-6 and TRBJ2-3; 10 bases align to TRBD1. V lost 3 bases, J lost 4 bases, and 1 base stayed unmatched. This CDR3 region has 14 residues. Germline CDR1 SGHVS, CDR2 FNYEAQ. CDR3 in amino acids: CASSLGTGADTQYF. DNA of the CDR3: TGTGCCAGCAGCTTGGGGACAGGGGCAGATACGCAGTATTTT.

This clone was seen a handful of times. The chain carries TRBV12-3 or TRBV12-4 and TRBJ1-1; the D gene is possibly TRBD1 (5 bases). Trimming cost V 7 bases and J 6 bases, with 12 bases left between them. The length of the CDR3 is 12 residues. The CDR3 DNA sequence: TGTGCCAGCACCGTAGGGGTGTCTGAAGCTTTCTTT. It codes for CASTVGVSEAFF.

CDR3: CASSLQGSGTRNEQFF. CDR3 sequence (DNA): TGCGCCAGCAGCTTACAGGGGTCCGGGACTAGGAATGAGCAGTTCTTC. The chain has TRBV5-1 and TRBJ2-1, with D perhaps matching TRBD2 (8 bases). Between the trimmed V and J ends, which lost 2 bases and 7 bases, there was a span of 19 bases. The CDR3 runs 16 residues. CDR1 and CDR2 (germline): SGHRS, YFSETQ. The entire variable domain, with the rest obtained from reference TRBV5-1 and TRBJ2-1, is as follows: KAGVTQTPRYLIKTRGQQVTLSCSPISGHRSVSWYQQTPGQGLQFLFEYFSETQRNKGNFPGRFSGRQFSNSRSEMNVSTLELGDSALYLCASSLQGSGTRNEQFFGPGTRLTVL.

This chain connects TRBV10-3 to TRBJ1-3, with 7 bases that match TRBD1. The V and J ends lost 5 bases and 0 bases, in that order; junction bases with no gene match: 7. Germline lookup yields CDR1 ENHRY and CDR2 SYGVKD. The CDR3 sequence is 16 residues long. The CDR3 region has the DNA TGTGCCATCAGTAAGACAGGGATAGGCTCTGGAAACACCATATATTTT. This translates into CAISKTGIGSGNTIYF.

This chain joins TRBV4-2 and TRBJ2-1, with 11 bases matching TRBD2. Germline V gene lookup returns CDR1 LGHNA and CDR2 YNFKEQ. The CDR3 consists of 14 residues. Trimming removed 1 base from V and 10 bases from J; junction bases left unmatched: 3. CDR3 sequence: CASSQVAGGGEQFF. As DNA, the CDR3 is TGTGCCAGCAGCCAAGTAGCGGGAGGGGGGGAGCAGTTCTTC.

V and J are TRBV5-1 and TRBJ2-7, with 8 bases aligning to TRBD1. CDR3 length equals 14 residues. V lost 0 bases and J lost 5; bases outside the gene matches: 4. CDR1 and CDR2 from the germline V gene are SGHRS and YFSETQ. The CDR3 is CASSLGQGLDEQYF. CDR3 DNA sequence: TGCGCCAGCAGCTTGGGACAGGGGCTGGACGAGCAGTACTTC.

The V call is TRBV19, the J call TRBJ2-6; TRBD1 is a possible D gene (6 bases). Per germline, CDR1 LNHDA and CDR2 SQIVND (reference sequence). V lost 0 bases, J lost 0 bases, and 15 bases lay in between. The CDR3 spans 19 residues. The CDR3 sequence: CASSIDQPGASSGANVLTF. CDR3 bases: TGTGCCAGTAGTATAGATCAACCAGGGGCGAGCTCTGGGGCCAACGTCCTGACTTTC.

CDR3 protein: CASSLGGSYQETQYF. CDR3 coding DNA: TGTGCCAGCAGCTTGGGGGGGTCGTACCAAGAGACCCAGTACTTC. The genes are TRBV5-5 and TRBJ2-5; D might be TRBD1 or TRBD2, each matching 5 bases. V lost 0 bases and J 0 bases, leaving 9 bases between the germline ends. The CDR3 spans 15 residues. CDR1 and CDR2 from the germline V gene are SGHKS and YYEKEE (reference sequence).

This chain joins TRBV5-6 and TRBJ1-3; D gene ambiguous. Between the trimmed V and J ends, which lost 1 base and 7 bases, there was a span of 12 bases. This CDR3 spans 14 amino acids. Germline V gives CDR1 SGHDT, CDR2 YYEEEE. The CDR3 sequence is CASSLLADWNTIYF. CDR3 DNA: TGTGCCAGCAGCTTGTTGGCAGACTGGAACACCATATATTTT.

CDR3 DNA: TGTGCCAGCAGTGGCAGGGGTACGATGAACACTGAAGCTTTCTTT. It specifies CASSGRGTMNTEAFF. The chain recombines TRBV25-1 with TRBJ1-1; possibly TRBD1 for D (6 bases). From germline, CDR1 is MGHDK and CDR2 SYGVNS. The V end lost 4 bases, the J end lost 0 bases, and 12 bases lay between the germline ends. The CDR3 is 15 amino acids.

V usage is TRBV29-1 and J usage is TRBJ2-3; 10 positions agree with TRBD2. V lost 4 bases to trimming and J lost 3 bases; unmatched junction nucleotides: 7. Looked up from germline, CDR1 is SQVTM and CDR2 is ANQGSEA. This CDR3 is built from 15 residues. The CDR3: CSVAGTSVRTDTQYF. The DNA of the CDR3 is TGCAGCGTTGCTGGGACTAGCGTGAGGACAGATACGCAGTATTTT.

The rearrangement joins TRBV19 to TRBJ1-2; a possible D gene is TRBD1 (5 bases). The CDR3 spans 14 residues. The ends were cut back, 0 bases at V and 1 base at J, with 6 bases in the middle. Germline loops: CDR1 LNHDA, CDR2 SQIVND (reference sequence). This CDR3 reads CASSIDQGNYGYTF. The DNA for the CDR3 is TGTGCCAGTAGTATAGACCAGGGTAACTATGGCTACACCTTC.

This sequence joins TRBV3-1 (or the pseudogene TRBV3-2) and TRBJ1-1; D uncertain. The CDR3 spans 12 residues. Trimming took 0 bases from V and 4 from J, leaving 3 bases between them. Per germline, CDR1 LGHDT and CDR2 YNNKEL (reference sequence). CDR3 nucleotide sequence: TGTGCCAGCAGCCAAGATGGCACTGAAGCTTTCTTT. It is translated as CASSQDGTEAFF.

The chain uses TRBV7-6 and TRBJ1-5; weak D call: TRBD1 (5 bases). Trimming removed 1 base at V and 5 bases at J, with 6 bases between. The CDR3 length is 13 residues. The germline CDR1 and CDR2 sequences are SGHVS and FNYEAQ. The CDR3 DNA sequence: TGTGCCAGCAGCTTAGGGGGCCATCAGCCCCAGCATTTT. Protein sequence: CASSLGGHQPQHF.

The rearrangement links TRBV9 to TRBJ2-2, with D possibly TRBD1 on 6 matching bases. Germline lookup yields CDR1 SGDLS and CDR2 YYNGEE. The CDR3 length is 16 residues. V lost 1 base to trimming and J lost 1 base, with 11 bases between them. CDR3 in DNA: TGTGCCAGCAGCGTACTCCCGACAGGGAACACCGGGGAGCTGTTTTTT. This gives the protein CASSVLPTGNTGELFF.